This TCR beta chain was sequenced during a study of metastatic and nonmetastatic thyroid tumors. Study information: It was across blood and tumor or nodule tissue from malignant and benign thyroid patients that repertoires were compared.

No treatment had been given to any patient before thyroid surgery. This CDR3 has 14 amino acids. Germline values: CDR1 KGHDR, CDR2 SFDVKD. TCRdb ran MiXCR on the PCR reads. The profile shows under 35,000 clones, approximately 19% of them singletons. General study results and limits: When malignant thyroid tumors were compared with benign nodules, TCR beta diversity was reportedly significantly higher in the malignant tumors. This held in both blood and tumor samples.

Worth noting for this clone: No antigen is known for it. At one of its ends the junction is not consistent with the germline gene, which may arise from a read error.

Source material: blood. The TCR originated in a female donor with papillary thyroid cancer or a benign thyroid nodule (not recorded which). Some clones in this sample may be carry-over from other donors' samples. This sequence joins TRBV24-1 and TRBJ2-5; D is possibly TRBD1 (5 bases). CDR3 in DNA: TGCGCCACCAGTGATTGTGGCAGGGAAGAGACCCAGTACTTC. Its protein is CATSDCGREETQYF.